The 14 T cell receptor beta chains below were found in one sample sequenced in a study of PD-1 blockade in classical Hodgkin lymphoma. Autologous stem cell transplantation was followed by relapse in every patient, and brentuximab vedotin exposure varied. Assay used: immunoSEQ multiplex PCR; TCRdb lists only in-frame clones, some missing. The sample has approximately 84,000 clones; about nine tenths are singletons. This specimen was peripheral blood mononuclear cells (PBMCs), taken at baseline. The receptors derive from a human donor with classical Hodgkin lymphoma.

The V gene is TRBV7-9, the J gene TRBJ1-4; D gene unclear. CDR3 size: 14 residues. Trimming shortened V by 5 bases and J by 7 bases, and 14 bases separated the two germline ends. The germline V gene encodes CDR1 SEHNR and CDR2 FQNEAQ (reference sequence). CDR3 in amino acids: CASSPPANGEKLFF. For the CDR3, the DNA is TGTGCCAGCAGCCCCCCTGCTAATGGTGAAAAACTGTTTTTT.

The chain links TRBV28 to TRBJ2-7; D remains unclear. This CDR3 contains 15 residues. The V end lost 6 bases, the J end lost 2 bases, and 17 bases lay between the germline ends. Looked up from germline, CDR1 is MDHEN and CDR2 is SYDVKM. DNA of the CDR3: TGTGCCAGCAGCTTAGAGGTCAGGACCCCCTACGAGCAGTACTTC. It translates to CASSLEVRTPYEQYF.

The rearrangement uses TRBV20-1 and TRBJ2-7; no firm D call. V was shortened by 3 bases and J by 6 bases, with 6 bases between the two germline ends. Germline V gene sequence: CDR1 DFQATT, CDR2 SNEGSKA (reference sequence). CDR3 size: 10 residues. CDR3 sequence (DNA): TGCAGTGCTAGTTGGGGCGAGCAGTACTTC. Protein product: CSASWGEQYF.

This clone appeared once. The chain couples TRBV2 to TRBJ2-1; D is uncertain. Per germline, CDR1 SNHLY and CDR2 FYNNEI. The CDR3 has 15 amino acids. The V gene lost 3 bases and the J gene lost 0 bases, with 9 bases spanning the gap. CDR3 amino acids: CASSDPSSSYNEQFF. CDR3 DNA: TGTGCCAGCAGTGACCCAAGTAGCTCCTACAATGAGCAGTTCTTC.

This chain connects TRBV4-3 to TRBJ2-2; 12 nucleotides align to TRBD2. J was trimmed by 4 bases and V by 1 base; bases with no gene match: 7. Per germline, CDR1 LGHNA and CDR2 YSLEER. The CDR3 runs to 18 residues. CDR3 region: CASSQGLAGGPGTGELFF. CDR3 bases: TGCGCCAGCAGCCAAGGTCTAGCGGGAGGGCCGGGCACCGGGGAGCTGTTTTTT.

This clone was seen a few times. V gene TRBV6-5 combines with J gene TRBJ1-1; D remains unclear. Looked up from germline, CDR1 is MNHEY and CDR2 is SVGAGI. There are 14 residues in the CDR3. Trimming removed 5 bases from V and 2 bases from J, with 12 bases in between. The CDR3 loop reads CASSEFGVNTEAFF. The CDR3 region has the DNA TGTGCCAGCAGTGAGTTTGGGGTTAACACTGAAGCTTTCTTT.

V and J are TRBV6-6 and TRBJ2-1; weak D call: TRBD1 (5 bases). Trimming cost V 7 bases and J 0 bases, with 13 bases left between them. Germline loops: CDR1 MNHNY, CDR2 SVGAGI (reference sequence). CDR3 length equals 15 residues. The CDR3 nucleotides read TGTGCCAGCAAAAGGACAACAAGCTCCTACAATGAGCAGTTCTTC. Protein product: CASKRTTSSYNEQFF.

The chain employs TRBV30 and TRBJ1-1; TRBD1 aligns across 9 bases. J was trimmed by 0 bases and V by 2 bases; bases with no gene match: 4. CDR1 and CDR2 (germline): GTSNPN, SVGIG (reference sequence). The CDR3 has 15 amino acids. CDR3 region: CAWSQGQGMNTEAFF. DNA of the CDR3: TGTGCCTGGAGTCAAGGACAGGGGATGAACACTGAAGCTTTCTTT.

The gene calls are TRBV6-5 and TRBJ1-2; D call uncertain. The CDR3 is made up of 13 amino acids. V shed 7 bases and J shed 6 bases, with 15 bases lying between them. Germline CDR1 is MNHEY and CDR2 is SVGAGI. The CDR3 reads CASTFGGRNGYTF. The DNA of the CDR3 is TGTGCCAGCACCTTCGGTGGGAGGAATGGCTACACCTTC.

V is TRBV30 and J is TRBJ2-5, with D perhaps matching TRBD2 (5 bases). CDR3 length: 15 amino acids. The germline V gene encodes CDR1 GTSNPN and CDR2 SVGIG (reference sequence). Trimming took 0 bases from V and 2 from J, leaving 13 bases between them. CDR3 amino acids: CAWSVVAGPQETQYF. CDR3 nucleotides: TGTGCCTGGAGTGTAGTGGCGGGCCCGCAAGAGACCCAGTACTTC.

The chain combines TRBV27 with TRBJ1-2, with D maybe TRBD1 (5 bases). CDR1 and CDR2 (germline): MNHEY, SMNVEV (reference sequence). CDR3 length: 14 residues. Trimming stripped 0 bases from V and 6 bases from J, with 11 bases between. The CDR3, as DNA: TGTGCCAGCAGTTTATCGGGGGGATACGATGGCTACACCTTC. Its translation: CASSLSGGYDGYTF.

The V call is TRBV27, the J call TRBJ2-7; TRBD1 matches at 7 bases. The V gene's germline CDR1 is MNHEY and CDR2 SMNVEV (reference sequence). CDR3 length: 14 residues. Trimming took 3 bases from V and 3 from J; bases not matched to a gene: 5. The CDR3 here is CASSFGTASYEQYF. CDR3 coding DNA: TGTGCCAGCAGTTTCGGGACAGCGAGCTACGAGCAGTACTTC.

The chain has TRBV5-1 and TRBJ1-3, with D possibly matching TRBD1 (6 bases). The V end lost 4 bases, the J end lost 2 bases, and 16 bases lay between the germline ends. Germline CDR1 reads SGHRS; CDR2 reads YFSETQ. The CDR3 has 16 amino acids. CDR3 coding DNA: TGCGCCAGCAGCCCCTCGGGGGGGCCTCCTGGAAACACCATATATTTT. Amino acids: CASSPSGGPPGNTIYF.

This clone was observed once. This sequence joins TRBV5-4 and TRBJ2-7; D may be TRBD1 or TRBD2 (5 bases each). Per germline, CDR1 SGHNT and CDR2 YYREEE (reference sequence). The germline V and J ends were trimmed by 4 bases and 2 bases, with 28 bases remaining between them. The CDR3 is made up of 19 amino acids. CDR3 region: CASSPERPGTTTYTYEQYF. The CDR3 DNA sequence: TGTGCCAGCAGCCCCGAACGTCCCGGGACCACCACCTATACCTACGAGCAGTACTTC.